The rows below give T cell receptor beta chains drawn from one sample of a study of blood T cell repertoires in COVID-19. Clones were read by immunoSEQ multiplex PCR, and TCRdb kept only the in-frame ones, dropping some. The sample yields over 200,000 clones, around 89% seen once. Sequenced sample: peripheral blood. Receptors were obtained from a woman aged 40 to 50 with acute or convalescent COVID-19. Both conserved end residues are part of each CDR3. The D gene is left open where the match is weak. Part of the rows lack a size; the others show once, few, many or a class for expanded clones.

-,TRBD1,TRBV25-1,TRBJ1-2,CASRPDDRDFSGYTF,TGTGCCAGCAGGCCCGACGACAGGGATTTTAGTGGCTACACCTTC
-,TRBD1,TRBV5-1,TRBJ1-2,CASSQDRPTGGYGYTF,TGCGCCAGCAGCCAGGACAGGCCGACAGGTGGCTATGGCTACACCTTC
-,-,TRBV5-1,TRBJ1-2,CASSLDAGALPRGYTF,TGCGCCAGCAGCTTGGATGCAGGGGCGCTCCCGAGAGGCTACACCTTC
-,TRBD1,TRBV13,TRBJ1-4,CASSLRGTNEKLFF,TGTGCCAGCAGCCTCAGGGGGACTAATGAAAAACTGTTTTTT
-,TRBD1,TRBV9,TRBJ1-2,CASSPPTSGTGGAHGYTF,TGTGCCAGCAGCCCTCCGACCTCCGGGACAGGGGGCGCGCATGGCTACACCTTC
once,TRBD1,TRBV19,TRBJ1-4,CASRTTGRNEKLFF,TGTGCCAGTAGGACGACAGGGAGGAATGAAAAACTGTTTTTT
-,-,TRBV6-5,TRBJ1-5,CASSGSVPQHF,TGTGCCAGCAGCGGGAGTGTCCCCCAGCATTTT
-,-,TRBV21-1,TRBJ2-1,CASSKGSLYNEQFF,TGTGCCAGCAGCAAGGGCAGTTTATACAATGAGCAGTTCTTC
-,TRBD1,TRBV5-4,TRBJ2-3,CASSTGQGLTGDTQYF,TGTGCCAGCAGCACCGGACAGGGTTTGACAGGAGATACGCAGTATTTT
-,-,TRBV9,TRBJ1-1,CASSVDPNGGAAFF,TGTGCCAGCAGCGTAGACCCAAACGGCGGGGCAGCTTTCTTT
-,-,TRBV11-2,TRBJ2-3,CASSSPAGTQYF,TGTGCCAGCAGCTCGCCTGCCGGTACGCAGTATTTT
-,TRBD1,TRBV5-1,TRBJ1-4,CASSRTGQVNGEKLFF,TGCGCCAGCAGCCGGACCGGACAGGTTAACGGTGAAAAACTGTTTTTT
-,TRBD1,TRBV5-6,TRBJ1-1,CASSPLDRENTEAFF,TGTGCCAGCAGCCCCCTAGACAGGGAGAACACTGAAGCTTTCTTT
-,TRBD2,TRBV19,TRBJ2-1,CASSLSAGGSYNEQFF,TGTGCCAGTAGTCTCTCGGCGGGGGGCTCCTACAATGAGCAGTTCTTC
-,-,TRBV4-2,TRBJ1-5,CASSQDGGSVTAPNQPQHF,TGTGCCAGCAGCCAAGATGGAGGTTCGGTCACGGCCCCCAATCAGCCCCAGCATTTT
-,-,TRBV5-8,TRBJ1-1,CASSFQGGTEAFF,TGTGCCAGCAGCTTTCAAGGGGGCACTGAAGCTTTCTTT
-,TRBD2,TRBV10-3,TRBJ2-3,CAIRPTPGAHGLADTDTQYF,TGTGCCATCAGACCCACCCCTGGGGCCCACGGACTAGCGGACACAGATACGCAGTATTTT
-,-,TRBV7-9,TRBJ2-1,CASSFVRGRYNEQFF,TGTGCCAGCAGCTTCGTGCGGGGGCGCTACAATGAGCAGTTCTTC
-,-,TRBV28,TRBJ1-5,CASSIRDYLDQPQHF,TGTGCCAGCAGTATCCGGGACTATCTTGATCAGCCCCAGCATTTT
-,TRBD1,TRBV11-3,TRBJ1-2,CASSFKWTGGYGYTF,TGTGCCAGCAGCTTCAAGTGGACAGGGGGCTATGGCTACACCTTC
few,-,TRBV5-1,TRBJ1-2,CASSLVTGTRANYGYTF,TGCGCCAGCAGCTTGGTCACCGGGACTCGAGCTAACTATGGCTACACCTTC
-,TRBD1,TRBV7-6,TRBJ1-2,CASSSGQGRESGGYTF,TGTGCCAGCAGCTCGGGACAGGGCAGGGAAAGCGGTGGCTACACCTTC
-,TRBD1,TRBV14,TRBJ1-4,CASSLDRGNEKLFF,TGTGCCAGCAGCCTAGACAGGGGGAATGAAAAACTGTTTTTT
-,TRBD2,TRBV9,TRBJ2-3,CASSVGLLLAGASTDTQYF,TGTGCCAGCAGCGTAGGGTTGCTTCTAGCGGGGGCTAGCACAGATACGCAGTATTTT
-,TRBD1,TRBV5-5,TRBJ1-1,CASSPGQGANTEAFF,TGTGCCAGCAGCCCTGGACAGGGGGCGAACACTGAAGCTTTCTTT
-,TRBD1,TRBV7-2,TRBJ1-2,CASSLSDRGYGYTF,TGTGCCAGCAGCTTATCGGACAGGGGCTATGGCTACACCTTC
-,-,TRBV6-5,TRBJ1-2,CASSKNSGGGYGYTF,TGTGCCAGCAGCAAAAACTCCGGGGGTGGCTATGGCTACACCTTC